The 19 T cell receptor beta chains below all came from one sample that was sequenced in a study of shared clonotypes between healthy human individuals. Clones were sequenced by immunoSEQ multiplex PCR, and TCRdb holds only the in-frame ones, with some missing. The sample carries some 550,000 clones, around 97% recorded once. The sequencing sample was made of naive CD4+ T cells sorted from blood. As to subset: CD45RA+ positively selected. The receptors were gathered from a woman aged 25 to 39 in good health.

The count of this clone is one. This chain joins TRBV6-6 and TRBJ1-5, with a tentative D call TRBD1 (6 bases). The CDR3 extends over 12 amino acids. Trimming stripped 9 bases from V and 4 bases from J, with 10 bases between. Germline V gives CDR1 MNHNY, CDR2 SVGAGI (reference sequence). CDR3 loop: CASGRGNQPQHF. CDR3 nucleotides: TGTGCCAGTGGGAGGGGGAATCAGCCCCAGCATTTT.

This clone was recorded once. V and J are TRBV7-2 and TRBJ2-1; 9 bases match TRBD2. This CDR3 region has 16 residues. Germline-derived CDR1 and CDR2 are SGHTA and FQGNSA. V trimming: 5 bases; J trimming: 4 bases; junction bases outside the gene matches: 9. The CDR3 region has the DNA TGTGCCAGCAGCCTTATGACTAGCGGAGCTTACAATGAGCAGTTCTTC. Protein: CASSLMTSGAYNEQFF.

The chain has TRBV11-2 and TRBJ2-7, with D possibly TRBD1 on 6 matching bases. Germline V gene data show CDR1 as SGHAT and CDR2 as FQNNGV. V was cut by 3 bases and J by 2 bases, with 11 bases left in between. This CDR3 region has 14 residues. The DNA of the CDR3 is TGTGCCAGCAGCTTCCGGACAGAGACCTACGAGCAGTACTTC. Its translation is CASSFRTETYEQYF.

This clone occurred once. CDR3 sequence reads: CASSLSWAASNEKLFF. CDR3 coding DNA: TGTGCCAGCAGTTTATCTTGGGCAGCGAGTAATGAAAAACTGTTTTTT. The chain employs TRBV27 and TRBJ1-4; D gene uncertain. There are 16 residues in the CDR3. The germline V and J ends were trimmed by 0 bases and 4 bases, with 12 bases remaining between them. CDR1 and CDR2 (germline): MNHEY, SMNVEV (reference sequence). Variable domain in full (rest from reference TRBV27 and TRBJ1-4): EAQVTQNPRYLITVTGKKLTVTCSQNMNHEYMSWYRQDPGLGLRQIYYSMNVEVTDKGDVPEGYKVSRKEKRNFPLILESPSPNQTSLYFCASSLSWAASNEKLFFGSGTQLSVL.

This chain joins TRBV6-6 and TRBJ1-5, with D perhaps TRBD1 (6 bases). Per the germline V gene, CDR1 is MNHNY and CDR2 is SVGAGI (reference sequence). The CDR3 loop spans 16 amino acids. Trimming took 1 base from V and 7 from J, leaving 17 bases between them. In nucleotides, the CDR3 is TGTGCCAGCAGTTACTATGGGACATGGGTCCGGCAGCCCCAGCATTTT. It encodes CASSYYGTWVRQPQHF.

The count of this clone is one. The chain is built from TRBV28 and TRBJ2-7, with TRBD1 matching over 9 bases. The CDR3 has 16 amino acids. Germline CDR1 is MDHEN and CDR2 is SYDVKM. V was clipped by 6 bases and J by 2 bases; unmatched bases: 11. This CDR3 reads CASRPVGTGWTYEQYF. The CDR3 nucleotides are TGTGCCAGCAGACCTGTCGGGACAGGGTGGACCTACGAGCAGTACTTC.

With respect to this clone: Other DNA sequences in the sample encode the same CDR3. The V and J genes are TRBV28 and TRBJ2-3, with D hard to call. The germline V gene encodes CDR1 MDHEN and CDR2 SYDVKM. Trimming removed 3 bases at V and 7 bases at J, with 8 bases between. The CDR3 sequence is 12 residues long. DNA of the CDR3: TGTGCCAGCAGTTTGGACGGGTATACGCAGTATTTT. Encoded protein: CASSLDGYTQYF.

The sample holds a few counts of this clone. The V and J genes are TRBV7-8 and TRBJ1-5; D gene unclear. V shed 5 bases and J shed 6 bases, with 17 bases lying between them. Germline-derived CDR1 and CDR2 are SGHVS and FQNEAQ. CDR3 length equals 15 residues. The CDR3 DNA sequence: TGTGCCAGCAGCCACCGTTGGGTGATTGGTCAGCCCCAGCATTTT. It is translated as CASSHRWVIGQPQHF.

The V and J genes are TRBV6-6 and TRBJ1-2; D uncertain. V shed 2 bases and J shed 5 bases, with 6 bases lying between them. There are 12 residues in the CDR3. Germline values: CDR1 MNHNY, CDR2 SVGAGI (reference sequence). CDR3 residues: CASSYEPYGYTF. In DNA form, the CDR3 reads TGTGCCAGCAGTTACGAGCCGTATGGCTACACCTTC.

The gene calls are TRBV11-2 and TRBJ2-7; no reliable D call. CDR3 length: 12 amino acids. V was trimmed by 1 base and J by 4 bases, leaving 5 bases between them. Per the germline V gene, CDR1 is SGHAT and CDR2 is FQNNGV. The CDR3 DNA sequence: TGTGCCAGCAGCTTAGGGCAGTACGAGCAGTACTTC. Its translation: CASSLGQYEQYF.

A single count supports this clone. This CDR3 reads CASSLPGQGTGYTF. The CDR3 DNA reads as TGTGCCAGCAGTTTACCGGGACAGGGTACTGGCTACACCTTC. This sequence joins TRBV28 and TRBJ1-2, with 9 bases aligning to TRBD1. This CDR3 is 14 amino acids long. J lost 7 bases, V lost 2 bases, and 5 bases had no gene match. Germline V gene sequence: CDR1 MDHEN, CDR2 SYDVKM.

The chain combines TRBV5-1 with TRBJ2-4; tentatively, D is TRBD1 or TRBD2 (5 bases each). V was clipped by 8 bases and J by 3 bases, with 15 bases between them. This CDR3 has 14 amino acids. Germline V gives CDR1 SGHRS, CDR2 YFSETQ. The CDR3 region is CASRSRDGKNIQYF. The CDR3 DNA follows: TGCGCCAGTCGTAGTCGGGACGGCAAAAACATTCAGTACTTC.

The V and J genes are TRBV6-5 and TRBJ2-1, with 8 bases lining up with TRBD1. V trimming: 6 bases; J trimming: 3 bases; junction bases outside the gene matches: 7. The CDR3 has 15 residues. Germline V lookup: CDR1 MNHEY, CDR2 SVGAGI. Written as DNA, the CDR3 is TGTGCCAGCAGAGACGACAGGGGAAACTACAATGAGCAGTTCTTC. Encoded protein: CASRDDRGNYNEQFF.

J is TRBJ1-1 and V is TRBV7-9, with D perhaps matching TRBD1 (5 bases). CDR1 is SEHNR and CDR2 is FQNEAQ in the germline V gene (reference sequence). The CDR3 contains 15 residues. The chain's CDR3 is CAGGGDIILNTEAFF. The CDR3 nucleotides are TGTGCAGGTGGAGGGGATATTATATTAAACACTGAAGCTTTCTTT.

This CDR3 reads CASSLGQRTEAFF. Here the CDR3 DNA reads TGTGCCAGCAGCTTAGGACAACGCACTGAAGCTTTCTTT. V is TRBV7-2 and J is TRBJ1-1; D ambiguous. Trimming stripped 1 base from V and 4 bases from J, with 7 bases between. CDR1 is SGHTA, CDR2 FQGNSA, per germline. The CDR3 consists of 13 residues.

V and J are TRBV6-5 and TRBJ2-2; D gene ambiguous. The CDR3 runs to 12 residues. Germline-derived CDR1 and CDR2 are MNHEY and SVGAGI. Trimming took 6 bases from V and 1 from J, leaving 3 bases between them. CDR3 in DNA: TGTGCCAGCAGAGAGAACACCGGGGAGCTGTTTTTT. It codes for CASRENTGELFF.

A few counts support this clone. CDR3 residues: CASSLWQVGGYTF. As DNA, the CDR3 is TGTGCCAGCAGCTTGTGGCAGGTTGGTGGCTACACCTTC. V is TRBV5-6 and J is TRBJ1-2; no firm D call. The CDR3 length is 13 residues. Deletions cut 1 base from V and 7 bases from J, with 11 bases between. CDR1 SGHDT and CDR2 YYEEEE come from the germline V gene.

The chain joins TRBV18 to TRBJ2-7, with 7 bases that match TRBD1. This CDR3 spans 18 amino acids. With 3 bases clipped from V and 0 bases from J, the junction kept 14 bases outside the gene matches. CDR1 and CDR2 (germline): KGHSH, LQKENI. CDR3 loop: CASSPLDRVSGSSYEQYF. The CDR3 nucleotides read TGTGCCAGCTCACCCCTTGACAGGGTCAGCGGTAGCTCCTACGAGCAGTACTTC. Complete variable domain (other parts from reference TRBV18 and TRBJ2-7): NAGVMQNPRHLVRRRGQEARLRCSPMKGHSHVYWYRQLPEEGLKFMVYLQKENIIDESGMPKERFSAEFPKEGPSILRIQQVVRGDSAAYFCASSPLDRVSGSSYEQYFGPGTRLTVT.

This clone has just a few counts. The CDR3 here is CASSAGETEAFF. CDR3 coding DNA: TGTGCCAGCAGTGCGGGGGAAACTGAAGCTTTCTTT. This chain connects TRBV2 to TRBJ1-1, with D maybe TRBD1 (5 bases). CDR1 and CDR2 from the germline V gene are SNHLY and FYNNEI. Trimming shortened V by 4 bases and J by 5 bases, and 8 bases separated the two germline ends. This CDR3 has 12 amino acids.